The text below deals with one T cell receptor (beta chain). The sample belongs to a study of control samples from healthy donors and cancer patients. Profiling relied on immunoSEQ multiplex PCR, and the TCRdb table lists in-frame clones only, not all of them. The sample includes 57,000 or so clones, 94% seen only once; the top ten take around 4%. Trimming cost V 0 bases and J 6 bases, with 11 bases left between them. The CDR3 totals 14 residues. From germline, CDR1 is SGHRS and CDR2 YFSETQ. This chain links TRBV5-1 with TRBJ2-3; a possible D gene is TRBD1 (5 bases). The TCR sequence derives from a man aged 25-40 years in good health. Source material: blood. As DNA, the CDR3 is TGCGCCAGCAGCTTGGTCAGGGCCGGTGATACGCAGTATTTT. This encodes CASSLVRAGDTQYF.